One and the same sample provided the 5 T cell receptor beta chains below, sequenced in a study of blood T cell repertoires in COVID-19. Clones were read by immunoSEQ multiplex PCR, and TCRdb kept only the in-frame ones, dropping some. The sample has 390,000 or so clones; around 90% are singletons. Sequencing used peripheral blood. These receptors originate from a man younger than 35 with active or convalescent COVID-19.

This sequence joins TRBV6-6 and TRBJ2-7, with D possibly being TRBD1 (5 bases). V was pared by 3 bases and J by 9 bases, with 21 bases between. The V gene's germline CDR1 is MNHNY and CDR2 SVGAGI (reference sequence). CDR3 length: 15 residues. CDR3 region: CASSYVQGEMSAQYF. The CDR3 nucleotides read TGTGCCAGCAGTTATGTCCAGGGCGAGATGTCCGCGCAGTACTTC.

V usage is TRBV9 and J usage is TRBJ2-7; 11 bases are a match to TRBD2. The V gene's germline CDR1 is SGDLS and CDR2 YYNGEE. J was trimmed by 0 bases and V by 0 bases; bases with no gene match: 8. CDR3 size: 18 residues. This CDR3 is CASSVAPPGTSGSYEQYF. As DNA, the CDR3 is TGTGCCAGCAGCGTAGCCCCGCCGGGGACTAGCGGCTCCTACGAGCAGTACTTC.

The chain combines TRBV19 with TRBJ2-1; 9 bases are a match to TRBD2. This CDR3 is 18 amino acids long. Per the germline V gene, CDR1 is LNHDA and CDR2 is SQIVND (reference sequence). The trim removed 2 bases at V and 1 base at J, leaving 9 bases unmatched. Here the CDR3 reads CASSIKWGGRGSYNEQFF. The CDR3 nucleotides read TGTGCCAGTAGTATAAAGTGGGGCGGGAGGGGATCCTACAATGAGCAGTTCTTC.

DNA for the CDR3: TGTGCCAGCAGCCAAGGGACTTCTTTAAAGCAGTACTTC. The encoded protein is CASSQGTSLKQYF. The J gene is TRBJ2-7, the V gene TRBV3-1 (or the pseudogene TRBV3-2); weak D call: TRBD2 (5 bases). The CDR3 runs 13 residues. Trimming took 1 base from V and 8 from J, leaving 12 bases between them. Per germline, CDR1 LGHDT and CDR2 YNNKEL (reference sequence).

The chain links TRBV9 to TRBJ2-5; tentative D call: TRBD1 (6 bases). Germline V CDR1 and CDR2: SGDLS, YYNGEE. Trimming left V 3 bases short and J 2 bases short, with 11 bases between. This CDR3 comprises 14 residues. This chain's CDR3 is CASSARRGQETQYF. For the CDR3, the DNA is TGTGCCAGCAGCGCTAGAAGGGGGCAAGAGACCCAGTACTTC.